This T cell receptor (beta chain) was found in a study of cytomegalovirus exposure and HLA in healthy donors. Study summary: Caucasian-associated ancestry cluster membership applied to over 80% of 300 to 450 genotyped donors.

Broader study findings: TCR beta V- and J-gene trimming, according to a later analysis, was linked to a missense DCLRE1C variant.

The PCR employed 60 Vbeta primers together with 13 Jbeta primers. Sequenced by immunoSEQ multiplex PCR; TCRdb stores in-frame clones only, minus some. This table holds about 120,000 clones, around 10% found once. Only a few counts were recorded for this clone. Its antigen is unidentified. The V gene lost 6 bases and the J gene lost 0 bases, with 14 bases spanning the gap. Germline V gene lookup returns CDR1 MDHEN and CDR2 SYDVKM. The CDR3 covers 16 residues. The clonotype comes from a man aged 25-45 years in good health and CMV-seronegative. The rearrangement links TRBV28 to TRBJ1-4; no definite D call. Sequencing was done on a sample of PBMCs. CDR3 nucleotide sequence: TGTGCCAGCAGAATACCCTCAGATGCAACTAATGAAAAACTGTTTTTT. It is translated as CASRIPSDATNEKLFF.